This paragraph reports one TCR beta chain. Its antigen is still unknown. Base qualities are not recorded, but no much larger clone differs from it by a single base. The sample originates from a study of cytomegalovirus exposure and HLA in healthy donors (dated by TCRdb to the late 2010s). For context, the study as a whole: According to a later analysis, one platform produced both the roughly 130 validation repertoires and the 730 or so repertoires of the first cohort. The study aimed to test whether signatures of past pathogen exposure could be identified by cataloging public T cell receptors. High-throughput TCR immunosequencing, statistical association of individual TCRs with disease status, and machine learning were combined to predict cytomegalovirus infection status. Along with the approximately 650-subject first cohort, a separate validation cohort of around 110 different subjects was used. General findings and caveats noted by the study authors: All 120 or so repertoires were used to score co-occurrence in the validation cohort in a later analysis, because that analysis had no HLA typing for the cohort. A few of the identified cytomegalovirus-associated TCR beta chains were confirmed in vitro to be specific for cytomegalovirus antigens. The authors suggested that the approach could potentially be extended to other disease states and immunological phenotypes. In the study, some 160 TCR beta chains were listed as associated with cytomegalovirus. A later analysis found that TCRs clustered in the first cohort also tended to co-occur in the roughly 120 validation repertoires, with more than 90% of cluster scores above 0. Most TCR sequences were seen in very few donors, while some public TCRs were found in many individuals. Cytomegalovirus status was reported to be diagnosed by the classifier with high specificity and sensitivity in both the original and validation cohorts.

The library was produced with the immunoSEQ multiplex PCR assay. The study's processing was this. A statistical classification framework was built to diagnose cytomegalovirus status from the catalog of TCR beta chain sequences. This is the immuneACCESS table as TCRdb keeps it, with only in-frame sequences that have V and J called. A part of the clones is gone; compared with another copy, unresolved V genes explain less than half, and the rest is unexplained. V, J and clone size are those of that table, while D and trimming were read from the DNA. For this sample the table gives roughly 250,000 clones, of which 85% to 90% were detected only once. 2.5% to 3% of the sample is in the top ten clones. CDR1 and CDR2, looked up from the germline V gene, are LGHNT and FRNRAP. V loses 5 bases at its end and J loses 8 bases; junction bases beyond the gene matches: 8. CDR3 length: 14 amino acids, cysteine to phenylalanine. The entry retains the CDR3 DNA only, 42 bases that are in frame from base 1.

The donors belonged to the validation cohort of about 120 subjects, which was separate from the approximately 680-subject first cohort. Sequenced sample: PBMCs. This chain is built from TRBV12-5 and TRBJ1-2; a stretch of 10 junction bases matches TRBD1. This receptor was identified in a man between 18 and 35 years old in good health and CMV-seronegative. The sequenced DNA is TGTGCTAGTGGTCTGGGACAGGGGATGGAAGGCTACACCTTC. Translated, it reads CASGLGQGMEGYTF.